These 10 T cell receptor beta chains came from one sample sequenced in a study of control samples from healthy donors and cancer patients. Here immunoSEQ multiplex PCR was the method, and the copy in TCRdb shows in-frame clones only, minus some. Of 140,000 to 150,000 clones in the sample, approximately 88% were seen once. Sequenced: blood. Receptors originate from a man aged 25-40 years in good health.

This clone was seen only a few times. The chain couples TRBV25-1 to TRBJ2-5, with D hard to call. The germline V gene has CDR1 MGHDK and CDR2 SYGVNS. There are 13 residues in the CDR3. The V end was cut by 4 bases, the J end by 3 bases, with 9 bases between. In nucleotides, the CDR3 is TGTGCCAGCAGTGCCCCAGGAAAAGAGACCCAGTACTTC. Translating it yields CASSAPGKETQYF.

This chain links TRBV15 with TRBJ2-1; D tentatively reads TRBD1 or TRBD2 (5 bases each). Trimming took off 0 bases at V and 0 bases at J, with 9 bases between the two ends. Germline V CDR1 and CDR2: LNHNV, YYDKDF (reference sequence). The CDR3 totals 16 residues. CDR3 sequence: CATSRDRDLSYNEQFF. The CDR3 nucleotides are TGTGCCACCAGCAGAGACAGGGACCTCTCCTACAATGAGCAGTTCTTC.

The CDR3 region is CARSGRTPNQPQHF. DNA of the CDR3: TGTGCCAGAAGCGGCCGGACACCAAATCAGCCCCAGCATTTT. V and J are TRBV5-3 and TRBJ1-5; possibly TRBD1 for D (5 bases). TRBV5-3 is reported as an ORF; its role is uncertain. The V end was cut by 4 bases, the J end by 4 bases, with 12 bases between. The CDR3 is made up of 14 amino acids.

This sequence joins TRBV5-8 and TRBJ1-1; D may be TRBD1 (6 bases). This CDR3 comprises 14 residues. V lost 2 bases to trimming and J lost 1 base, with 9 bases between them. Per the germline V gene, CDR1 is SGHTS and CDR2 is YDEGEE. CDR3 in DNA: TGTGCCAGCAGCTTCAGGACAGAGAACACTGAAGCTTTCTTT. Encoded protein: CASSFRTENTEAFF.

This chain connects TRBV5-1 to TRBJ2-6; D call uncertain. The CDR3 is 15 residues long. Germline-derived CDR1 and CDR2 are SGHRS and YFSETQ. V was shortened by 5 bases and J by 0 bases, with 9 bases between the two germline ends. As DNA, the CDR3 is TGCGCCAGCAGGTCGCAGGCCTCTGGGGCCAACGTCCTGACTTTC. This encodes CASRSQASGANVLTF.

The J gene is TRBJ2-1, the V gene TRBV6-4; 8 bases line up with TRBD2. Trimming removed 5 bases from V and 7 bases from J; junction bases left unmatched: 13. The CDR3 has 16 residues. The germline V gene has CDR1 MRHNA and CDR2 SNTAGT. This chain's CDR3 is CASSPKAGVRINEQFF. The DNA for the CDR3 is TGTGCCAGCAGTCCAAAAGCGGGGGTGCGCATTAATGAGCAGTTCTTC.

V usage is TRBV5-6 and J usage is TRBJ2-1; D may correspond to TRBD1 or TRBD2 (5 bases each). The V gene's germline CDR1 is SGHDT and CDR2 YYEEEE. V was pared by 4 bases and J by 10 bases, with 18 bases between. This CDR3 contains 14 residues. The CDR3 DNA follows: TGTGCCAGCAGCCTCGGGGCCCCGGCGGTGGAGCAGTTCTTC. Its protein is CASSLGAPAVEQFF.

The V and J genes are TRBV12-3 or TRBV12-4 and TRBJ1-2, with 9 bases matching TRBD1. The V segment lost 5 bases and the J segment 5 bases; nucleotides outside the gene matches: 3. The CDR3 runs to 13 residues. The CDR3 DNA reads as TGTGCCAGCAGTGCGACAGGGGGGTATGGCTACACCTTC. It is translated as CASSATGGYGYTF.

This sequence joins TRBV7-2 and TRBJ1-3; 12 bases map to TRBD1. This CDR3 is 15 amino acids long. CDR1 and CDR2 from the germline V gene are SGHTA and FQGNSA. V lost 6 bases, J lost 4 bases, and 4 bases stayed unmatched. The CDR3 bases are TGTGCCAGCAGAATCGGGACAGGGGGCGGAAACACCATATATTTT. This gives the protein CASRIGTGGGNTIYF.

The chain uses TRBV4-2 and TRBJ2-5; 10 bases align to TRBD2. Germline V gene lookup returns CDR1 LGHNA and CDR2 YNFKEQ. Trimming at V came to 4 bases and at J to 4 bases, leaving 6 bases not matched to a gene. This CDR3 has 15 residues. This CDR3 is CASSLNSGGLETQYF. CDR3 nucleotides: TGTGCCAGCAGCCTTAATAGCGGGGGGTTAGAGACCCAGTACTTC.